The sample holds many counts of the clone carrying this TCR beta chain. Its antigen is as yet unknown. As to time point: sample taken at primary tumor resection. This specimen comes from a study of spatial heterogeneity in lung cancer. The study, taken as a whole, reports: The number of expanded tumor alpha and beta chains correlated with mutation number.

TCRdb recomputed calls from the 5' RACE reads with MiXCR, one row per CDR3 protein. The sample has around 21,000 distinct CDR3 sequences, 2.8% seen once. Sequencing was performed on lung tumor tissue, taken at surgery. This TCR came from a male donor with early-stage non-small cell lung cancer.

CDR3 in amino acids: CASSQVGREITDTQYF. DNA for the CDR3: TGCGCCAGCAGCCAGGTCGGGCGGGAGATCACAGATACGCAGTATTTT. The V gene is TRBV4-1, the J gene TRBJ2-3; 7 nucleotides align to TRBD2. Germline assignment: CDR1 MGHRA and CDR2 YSYEKL. The V and J ends lost 3 bases and 2 bases, in that order; junction bases with no gene match: 8. CDR3 length equals 16 residues.